A selection of T cell receptor beta chains follows, all from one sample in a study of blood T cell repertoires in COVID-19. Assay: immunoSEQ multiplex PCR; the TCRdb copy retains only in-frame clones and omits some. This sample has around 150,000 clones, with approximately 86% found just once. Sequencing input: peripheral blood. The receptors derive from a man between 60 and 75 years old with acute or convalescent COVID-19. CDR3s include the opening cysteine and the closing phenylalanine or tryptophan. The D gene is left open where the match is weak. Clone sizes are given selectively: once, few, many, or a class where the clone is expanded.

TRBD2 | TRBJ2-3 | TRBV9 | . | CASSDDSGGSTDTQYF
. | TRBJ1-1 | TRBV7-9 | . | CASSHRERNTEAFF
. | TRBJ1-3 | TRBV28 | . | CASSLSRGARSGNTIYF
TRBD2 | TRBJ2-3 | TRBV5-1 | . | CASSQFGTSGRDTQYF
. | TRBJ2-2 | TRBV11-3 | . | CASSLSGTGELFF
. | TRBJ2-1 | TRBV11-2 | . | CASSPGVGSSYNEQFF
TRBD1 | TRBJ1-4 | TRBV5-1 | . | CASRQGASTNEKLFF
TRBD1 | TRBJ1-5 | TRBV2 | . | CASTTTGGNQPQHF
. | TRBJ1-3 | TRBV28 | . | CASSSTPVRSLSGNTIYF
TRBD1 | TRBJ1-1 | TRBV7-3 | . | CASSLTGTAPLDTEAFF
. | TRBJ1-4 | TRBV30 | . | CAWTPGEAVNEKLFF
. | TRBJ2-5 | TRBV28 | . | CASSFLLRAQYF
. | TRBJ2-5 | TRBV5-1 | . | CASSLGAEETQYF
. | TRBJ2-3 | TRBV24-1 | . | CAIGEPSGTDTQYF
. | TRBJ1-6 | TRBV28 | . | CASSTTGYNSPLHF
. | TRBJ1-1 | TRBV5-8 | once | CASSPRWSPNTEAFF
. | TRBJ1-2 | TRBV5-6 | . | CASSLVGAQGSYGYTF
TRBD1 | TRBJ1-1 | TRBV28 | . | CASTLDRVSGAFF
TRBD1 | TRBJ1-2 | TRBV30 | few | CAWSPTGTGVNYGYTF
. | TRBJ1-3 | TRBV9 | . | CASSVAQGNTIYF
. | TRBJ1-5 | TRBV6-2/TRBV6-3 | few | CASSRRLNQPQHF
. | TRBJ1-5 | TRBV2 | . | CASTPGGRQPQHF
TRBD1 | TRBJ1-1 | TRBV7-3 | . | CASSETGITEAFF
TRBD2 | TRBJ2-2 | TRBV5-4 | few | CASSLSLAGAGELFF
TRBD1 | TRBJ1-1 | TRBV12-5 | . | CASGSTGGHFNTEAFF
. | TRBJ1-2 | TRBV6-1 | . | CASSEFSDYGYTF
. | TRBJ2-1 | TRBV18 | once | CASSPLQGRELWDEQFF
TRBD1 | TRBJ2-3 | TRBV6-5 | . | CASNMGQGLTDTQYF
. | TRBJ2-1 | TRBV7-2 | . | CASSSRTTDNEQFF
. | TRBJ1-1 | TRBV19 | . | CASSNPGTEAFF
. | TRBJ1-2 | TRBV29-1 | once | CSVEAPDYGYTF
TRBD1 | TRBJ2-7 | TRBV9 | . | CASSVPPGQGSTMEYF
TRBD1 | TRBJ1-5 | TRBV19 | . | CASTTPPGQDFHSNQPQHF
. | TRBJ1-1 | TRBV5-1 | once | CASSYGNTEAFF
TRBD2 | TRBJ2-7 | TRBV5-8 | . | CASSRTSGTYEQYF
. | TRBJ1-1 | TRBV18 | . | CASSPDSTEAFF
TRBD1 | TRBJ2-7 | TRBV27 | . | CASTSLGTVPYEQYF
. | TRBJ2-2 | TRBV19 | . | CASSIPGTGELFF
TRBD1 | TRBJ2-5 | TRBV5-4 | . | CASSYGQGQETQYF
. | TRBJ1-4 | TRBV6-5 | . | CASSAREVTNEKLFF